The text below deals with one T cell receptor (beta chain). Its antigen specificity is not known. Base qualities are not at hand, and no much larger clone is one base apart. Whole blood was collected in K2EDTA tubes by collaborating institutions according to the institutions' own protocols. For TCRbeta analysis, collaborators shipped samples in one of three forms: frozen whole blood, isolated PBMCs, or DNA extracted from either of those sample types. Including cysteine and phenylalanine, the CDR3 has 15 amino acids. The retained sequence is limited to the CDR3, 45 bases, with the frame set at the first base. TCRbeta CDR3 regions were amplified from genomic DNA using the immunoSEQ Assay, a bias-controlled multiplex PCR. Processing in the source paper ran as follows. The number of nucleated cells in each sample was estimated by amplification of reference gene primers within the assay. Sequence reads were collapsed and filtered to measure the absolute abundance of every unique TCRbeta CDR3 rearrangement. For each sample, productive Simpson clonality was calculated as the square root of Simpson's diversity index over productive rearrangements. TCRdb stores this immuneACCESS table with in-frame sequences only. Part of the clones is absent; in the studies checked, under half of the shortfall reflects unresolved V genes, and no reason is known for the rest. From that table come the V and J calls and clone size; the DNA was used to work out D and trimming. This sample has under 200,000 clones in its table, and approximately 80% of those were observed once. Jointly, the top ten make up about 7.2% of the sample.

This sample was taken from a study of blood T cell repertoires in COVID-19 (dated by TCRdb to 2020 to 2022). With regard to the full study: The collaborator samples originated in the United States, Italy and Spain and spanned the acute and convalescent phases of COVID-19. The material from the prospective study consisted of cDNA or gDNA derived from T cells, B-cell-depleted T cells, or PBMCs. Deeply sampled blood TCRbeta repertoires from subjects exposed to, actively infected with, or recovered from COVID-19 were included in the dataset. The repertoires were released in a freely available public database meant as a resource for research on the immune response to SARS-CoV-2. The samples were drawn from two sources: the first 160 participants of the ongoing ImmuneRACE study, and 1,200 or so subjects contributed by 6 global collaborators. Nearly every sample came with metadata listing a de-identified subject ID, COVID-19 status, age in years and sex. Where HLA class I and class II types were available, the types were taken from metadata supplied by the sample provider, not from assay-based typing.

Points the paper makes about the study in general: Clinical and demographic metadata were provided uncurated, with the amount varying by source and participant.

The chain links TRBV21-1 with TRBJ2-2; TRBD1, as called in the table, went unchecked against the DNA. TRBV21-1 is assigned pseudogene status. The sample was peripheral blood. The source is a man between 60 and 70 years old with acute or convalescent COVID-19. The sequenced DNA: TGTGCCATCGCCCGTCAGGGGGTGGATGCCGGGGAGCTGTTTTTT. Its coded protein is CAIARQGVDAGELFF.